The rows below give T cell receptor beta chains drawn from one sample of a study of response to subunit inactivated influenza vaccine. TCRdb reanalysed the RT-PCR reads using MiXCR and keeps one entry per CDR3 protein. Seen here are over 650,000 distinct CDR3 sequences, less than 20% observed once, and the top ten hold about 11%. The input for sequencing was PBMCs from blood, taken more than 4 days after vaccination. These receptors were collected from a middle-aged man who received an inactivated influenza vaccine. Each CDR3 is given with its conserved first and last residue. The D gene is left open where the match is weak. The size of a clone is reported for some rows only, either as once, few or many, or as a class for expanded clones.

size: .; J: TRBJ1-4; V: TRBV5-1; D: .; DNA: TGCGCCAGCAGCATGCCAGGGTTGGGTGAAAAACTGTTTTTT; CDR3: CASSMPGLGEKLFF
size: many; J: TRBJ2-5; V: TRBV4-2; D: TRBD2; DNA: TGTGCCAGCAGCCAGGGAGGGCAAGAGACCCAGTACTTC; CDR3: CASSQGGQETQYF
size: few; J: TRBJ2-3; V: TRBV28; D: .; DNA: TGTGCCAGCAGTTTGGGGCTAGGCGCTTCAACTAGCACAGATACGCAGTATTTT; CDR3: CASSLGLGASTSTDTQYF
size: few; J: TRBJ2-3; V: TRBV7-9; D: .; DNA: TGTGCCAGCAGCGGGGGGAGAAGCGCAGATACGCAGTATTTT; CDR3: CASSGGRSADTQYF
size: few; J: TRBJ2-3; V: TRBV5-1; D: .; DNA: TGCGCCAGCAGCTTGGTTGGGAAGGGGACAGATACGCAGTATTTT; CDR3: CASSLVGKGTDTQYF
size: few; J: TRBJ2-3; V: TRBV12-3/TRBV12-4; D: TRBD1; DNA: TGTGCCAGCAGACCCACCTACAGGGGCCCAGATACGCAGTATTTT; CDR3: CASRPTYRGPDTQYF
size: many; J: TRBJ1-5; V: TRBV2; D: .; DNA: TGTGCCAGCAAACCCGATCAGGGCAGCAATCAGCCCCAGCATTTT; CDR3: CASKPDQGSNQPQHF
size: .; J: TRBJ1-1; V: TRBV4-3; D: .; DNA: TGCGCCAGCAGGATAAGCATCTTCATCATTAATCCCAAGACGAACACTGAAGCTTTCTTT; CDR3: CASRISIFIINPKTNTEAFF
size: .; J: TRBJ2-1; V: TRBV4-1; D: .; DNA: TGCGCCAGCAGCCCTGGGACTTCAAGGAGTCTCAATGAGCAGTTCTTC; CDR3: CASSPGTSRSLNEQFF
size: .; J: TRBJ2-1; V: TRBV15; D: TRBD2; DNA: TGTGCCACCAGCCGAGGGCCCCTAGCGGGAGGCGGGTACAATGAGCAGTTCTTC; CDR3: CATSRGPLAGGGYNEQFF
size: .; J: TRBJ2-7; V: TRBV24-1; D: .; DNA: TGTGCCACCAGTGGCGGGTCCTACGAGCAGTACTTC; CDR3: CATSGGSYEQYF
size: few; J: TRBJ1-4; V: TRBV6-1; D: .; DNA: TGTGCCAGCAGTGAATTGGGGGGTGAAAAACTGTTTTTT; CDR3: CASSELGGEKLFF
size: .; J: TRBJ2-1; V: TRBV7-2; D: .; DNA: TGTGCCAGCAGCTTAGAAGGGGGAGGGTTC; CDR3: CASSLEGGGF
size: few; J: TRBJ2-7; V: TRBV7-3; D: .; DNA: TGTGCCAGCAGCTTAATCGCGGGGCCCGAGCAGTACTTC; CDR3: CASSLIAGPEQYF
size: few; J: TRBJ2-7; V: TRBV20-1; D: .; DNA: TGCAGTGGGATGCAGGGAAGCTACGAGCAGTACTTC; CDR3: CSGMQGSYEQYF
size: .; J: TRBJ2-5; V: TRBV12-3/TRBV12-4; D: .; DNA: TGTGCCAGCAGTTTGATGGCTCTAGGCCCGAACCCAGAGACCCAGTACTTC; CDR3: CASSLMALGPNPETQYF
size: .; J: TRBJ1-2; V: TRBV7-9; D: .; DNA: TGTGCCAGCAGCTTAGGAGGTTTCGGGCCTGATGGCTACACCTTC; CDR3: CASSLGGFGPDGYTF
size: few; J: TRBJ2-7; V: TRBV5-6; D: .; DNA: TGTGCCAGCAGCTTCGACAGTGGGCTTCGGGAGCAGTACTTC; CDR3: CASSFDSGLREQYF
size: few; J: TRBJ2-7; V: TRBV20-1; D: TRBD2; DNA: TGCAGTTCTGAGAAACTAGCGGGGATCTACGAGCAGTACTTC; CDR3: CSSEKLAGIYEQYF
size: few; J: TRBJ2-7; V: TRBV11-2; D: .; DNA: TGTGCCAGCAGCTCCGCGTCAGGGAACTACGAGCAGTACTTC; CDR3: CASSSASGNYEQYF
size: few; J: TRBJ2-1; V: TRBV5-1; D: TRBD2; DNA: TGCGCCAGCAGCTGGACTAGAGGTAATGAGCAGTTCTTC; CDR3: CASSWTRGNEQFF
size: .; J: TRBJ2-7; V: TRBV7-2; D: TRBD1; DNA: TGTGCCAGCAGCTTAGGAGGGACAGGGAAGGGCGAGCAGTACTTC; CDR3: CASSLGGTGKGEQYF
size: .; J: TRBJ2-2; V: TRBV11-2; D: TRBD2; DNA: TGTGCCAGCAGCTTAGCTCTACTAGCGGGTCCCGCGAACACCGGGGAGCTGTTTTTT; CDR3: CASSLALLAGPANTGELFF
size: .; J: TRBJ2-1; V: TRBV12-3/TRBV12-4; D: .; DNA: TGTGCCAGCAGTCGGGACTACAATGAGCAGTTCTTC; CDR3: CASSRDYNEQFF
size: .; J: TRBJ2-2; V: TRBV7-8; D: .; DNA: TGTGCCAGCAGCTTAAAGTGGGAGGCCGGGGAGCTGTTTTTT; CDR3: CASSLKWEAGELFF
size: few; J: TRBJ1-2; V: TRBV10-3; D: .; DNA: TGTGCCATCAGTGGACAAGACGCTAACTATGGCTACACCTTC; CDR3: CAISGQDANYGYTF
size: .; J: TRBJ2-2; V: TRBV15; D: .; DNA: TGTGCCACCAGCAGAGATTTATTAATAACGAACACCGGGGAGCTGTTTTTT; CDR3: CATSRDLLITNTGELFF
size: many; J: TRBJ2-1; V: TRBV10-3; D: .; DNA: TGTGCCATCGTAGCGTCGAGCTCCTACAATGAGCAGTTCTTC; CDR3: CAIVASSSYNEQFF
size: .; J: TRBJ2-2; V: TRBV12-3/TRBV12-4; D: TRBD1; DNA: TGTGTCGGACAGGGGGCGAACACCGGGGAGCTGTTTTTT; CDR3: CVGQGANTGELFF
size: .; J: TRBJ2-2; V: TRBV12-3/TRBV12-4; D: .; DNA: TGTGCCAGCAGTTTTCGGGGCGGATGGGGAGCCGGGGAGCTGTTTTTT; CDR3: CASSFRGGWGAGELFF
size: .; J: TRBJ2-7; V: TRBV27; D: TRBD2; DNA: TGTGCCAGCAGCATGCCATCGGGGGGCTACGAGCAGTACTTC; CDR3: CASSMPSGGYEQYF
size: few; J: TRBJ2-1; V: TRBV20-1; D: .; DNA: TGCAGTGCCTACGAGGGACGTTCCTACAATGAGCAGTTCTTC; CDR3: CSAYEGRSYNEQFF
size: few; J: TRBJ2-5; V: TRBV9; D: .; DNA: TGTGCCAGCAGCGTAGACCCGGGACGGAAAGAGACCCAGTACTTC; CDR3: CASSVDPGRKETQYF
size: few; J: TRBJ2-3; V: TRBV6-5; D: TRBD2; DNA: TGTGCCAGCAGTTACCAGCCTAGCGGGGGCAATACGCAGTATTTT; CDR3: CASSYQPSGGNTQYF
size: few; J: TRBJ1-1; V: TRBV25-1; D: .; DNA: TGTGCCAGCAGTGGACGGGCCGGCAACACTGAAGCTTTCTTT; CDR3: CASSGRAGNTEAFF
size: few; J: TRBJ2-5; V: TRBV6-5; D: .; DNA: TGTGCCAGCAGTTATCAGGACAAAGAGACCCAGTACTTC; CDR3: CASSYQDKETQYF
size: few; J: TRBJ2-3; V: TRBV20-1; D: TRBD2; DNA: TGCAGTGCTAGAGATCTTAGCGGGGGGGCAGATACGCAGTATTTT; CDR3: CSARDLSGGADTQYF
size: .; J: TRBJ1-2; V: TRBV12-3/TRBV12-4; D: .; DNA: TGTGCCAGCGGACAGTCTCATAACTATGGCTACACCTTC; CDR3: CASGQSHNYGYTF
size: .; J: TRBJ2-7; V: TRBV10-3; D: TRBD2; DNA: TGTGCCATCAGTGACTTCGGGGGGGCCTACGACCAGTACTTC; CDR3: CAISDFGGAYDQYF
size: once; J: TRBJ2-4; V: TRBV11-2; D: TRBD2; DNA: TGTGCCAGCAGCCTGGGACTAGCGAGAGGAGACATTCAGTACTTC; CDR3: CASSLGLARGDIQYF
size: .; J: TRBJ2-5; V: TRBV3-1; D: .; DNA: TGTGCCAGCAGCCAAGAGAAATCAGGGCGAGAGACCCAGTACTTC; CDR3: CASSQEKSGRETQYF
size: many; J: TRBJ2-5; V: TRBV21-1; D: .; DNA: TGTGCCAGCAGCAAAAATCCGGGCAAAGAGACCCAGTACTTC; CDR3: CASSKNPGKETQYF
size: .; J: TRBJ2-5; V: TRBV28; D: TRBD1; DNA: TGTGCCAGCAGTCCACCCCGGGACAGGGCGGAGACCCAGTACTTC; CDR3: CASSPPRDRAETQYF
size: many; J: TRBJ2-5; V: TRBV29-1; D: .; DNA: TGCAGCGTTGTATTGCGTTTCCAAGAGACCCAGTACTTC; CDR3: CSVVLRFQETQYF
size: .; J: TRBJ1-1; V: TRBV6-2/TRBV6-3; D: .; DNA: TGTGCCAGCAGTTACGGGAAAATCCGCACTGAAGCTTTCTTT; CDR3: CASSYGKIRTEAFF
size: few; J: TRBJ1-1; V: TRBV6-5; D: .; DNA: TGTGCCAGCAGTTCGGGCGGGGTTATCATGAACACTGAAGCTTTCTTT; CDR3: CASSSGGVIMNTEAFF
size: .; J: TRBJ1-4; V: TRBV18; D: .; DNA: TGTGCCAGCTCACCACGGCCAAAGGAAGAAAAACTGTTTTTT; CDR3: CASSPRPKEEKLFF
size: many; J: TRBJ2-7; V: TRBV11-2; D: TRBD2; DNA: TGTGCCAGCAGCTTAGTGGCGTCTAGCGGGGGGGCTGGTTCAACCTACGAGCAGTACTTC; CDR3: CASSLVASSGGAGSTYEQYF
size: few; J: TRBJ2-2; V: TRBV6-1; D: TRBD2; DNA: TGTGCCAGCAGTGCGTCCTATTCTAGCGGAGCAAACACCGGGGAGCTGTTTTTT; CDR3: CASSASYSSGANTGELFF
size: once; J: TRBJ2-1; V: TRBV20-1; D: TRBD2; DNA: TGCAGTGCTCTAGCGGGAGGGTCCTCTCACAATGAGCAGTTCTTC; CDR3: CSALAGGSSHNEQFF
size: few; J: TRBJ2-4; V: TRBV5-6; D: .; DNA: TGTGCCAGCAGCTTGTGGGAGCGCCGAGGGAACATTCAGTACTTC; CDR3: CASSLWERRGNIQYF
size: .; J: TRBJ1-1; V: TRBV12-3/TRBV12-4; D: .; DNA: TGTGCCAGCAGTGACCAGGTCGTTAATTCGGCTGAAGCTTTCTTT; CDR3: CASSDQVVNSAEAFF
size: .; J: TRBJ1-2; V: TRBV4-3; D: .; DNA: TGCGCCAGCAGCCAAGTGGGGGAAAAGGGAGGCTACACCTTC; CDR3: CASSQVGEKGGYTF
size: .; J: TRBJ2-2; V: TRBV4-1; D: .; DNA: TGCGCCAGCAGCTCGGGACGGATAAACACCGGGGAGCTGTTTTTT; CDR3: CASSSGRINTGELFF
size: .; J: TRBJ2-3; V: TRBV5-6; D: TRBD2; DNA: TGTGCCAGCAGCTTAGCGGGAGGTGCCGGGGGGGCGGCAGATTCGCAGTATTTT; CDR3: CASSLAGGAGGAADSQYF
size: .; J: TRBJ2-2; V: TRBV20-1; D: .; DNA: TGCAGTGCTAGTGGCGAGCCTCGCGGGGAGCTGTTTTTT; CDR3: CSASGEPRGELFF
size: few; J: TRBJ1-5; V: TRBV20-1; D: .; DNA: TGCAGTGCCCTGACGGGGAAGAATAGCAATCAGCCCCAGCATTTT; CDR3: CSALTGKNSNQPQHF
size: many; J: TRBJ1-1; V: TRBV5-1; D: .; DNA: TGCGCCAGCAGCTCCGGACCGAACACTGAAGCTTTCTTT; CDR3: CASSSGPNTEAFF
size: .; J: TRBJ1-2; V: TRBV12-3/TRBV12-4; D: .; DNA: TGTGCCAGCAGTTTAATCCGGGGCACTGGCTACACCTTC; CDR3: CASSLIRGTGYTF